This entry lists 19 T cell receptor beta chains sequenced from one sample in a study of CD8 T cells in ankylosing spondylitis. The study's findings and limits: A motif in TCR beta, a set of under 10 highly homologous variants, appeared characteristic of ankylosing spondylitis blood.

TCRdb independently ran MiXCR on the 5' RACE reads; one entry per CDR3 protein. The data show hundreds of thousands of distinct CDR3 sequences, approximately 10% seen once. Their antigens remain unidentified. Input material: blood, either unsorted or a sorted T cell fraction (not recorded which). The receptors originated from a male donor with ankylosing spondylitis.

The V gene is TRBV4-3, the J gene TRBJ2-3; TRBD2 matches at 10 bases. J lost 14 bases, V lost 1 base, and 12 bases had no gene match. Germline V gene data show CDR1 as LGHNA and CDR2 as YSLEER. This CDR3 contains 15 residues. Here the CDR3 reads CASSQVGSAGGRSYF. The CDR3, as DNA: TGCGCCAGCAGCCAAGTTGGTTCAGCGGGGGGGCGTTCGTATTTT.

This clonotype was seen a few times. The chain links TRBV7-2 to TRBJ2-7; 9 bases align to TRBD1. J was trimmed by 6 bases and V by 6 bases; bases with no gene match: 6. The germline V gene encodes CDR1 SGHTA and CDR2 FQGNSA. CDR3 length equals 13 residues. CDR3 nucleotide sequence: TGTGCCAGCAGTAGGGGACAGGGTCTCGAGCAGTACTTC. Protein: CASSRGQGLEQYF.

This clonotype was picked up many times. V gene TRBV20-1 combines with J gene TRBJ1-6, with no clear D. With 3 bases removed from V and 7 bases from J, the gap between germline ends came to 13 bases. CDR1 is DFQATT and CDR2 is SNEGSKA in the germline V gene (reference sequence). This CDR3 has 14 residues. CDR3 amino acids: CSASSPGSNSPLHF. CDR3 bases: TGCAGTGCTAGTTCCCCCGGTTCCAATTCACCCCTCCACTTT.

The chain carries TRBV20-1 and TRBJ2-5; the match to TRBD2 covers 14 bases. The CDR3 loop spans 14 amino acids. Germline V CDR1 and CDR2: DFQATT, SNEGSKA (reference sequence). This CDR3 reads CRVGTSGGLETQYF. The CDR3 coding sequence is TGCAGGGTAGGGACTAGCGGGGGACTGGAGACCCAGTACTTC.

This clonotype was counted many times. The rearrangement uses TRBV5-1 and TRBJ2-5, with no clear D. The germline V gene has CDR1 SGHRS and CDR2 YFSETQ. The V and J ends lost 6 bases and 4 bases respectively, with 13 bases between them. The CDR3 has 13 residues. The CDR3 loop is CASKPPRIETQYF. The CDR3 DNA follows: TGCGCCAGCAAACCCCCTCGCATAGAGACCCAGTACTTC.

The genes are TRBV20-1 and TRBJ2-5, with no clear D. This CDR3 is built from 12 residues. Trimming cost V 2 bases and J 5 bases, with 9 bases left between them. Germline lookup yields CDR1 DFQATT and CDR2 SNEGSKA (reference sequence). The CDR3 is CSARYGRETQYF. Written as DNA, the CDR3 is TGCAGTGCTAGATACGGAAGGGAGACCCAGTACTTC.

This clonotype occurred many times. The genes are TRBV18 and TRBJ2-5; 7 nucleotides match TRBD1. Germline CDR1 is KGHSH and CDR2 is LQKENI. The CDR3 consists of 15 residues. V lost 3 bases to trimming and J lost 5 bases; unmatched junction nucleotides: 9. The CDR3 reads CASSPPTGREETQYF. In DNA, the CDR3 is TGTGCCAGCTCACCTCCGACAGGGCGAGAGGAGACCCAGTACTTC.

This clonotype was counted ten times or more. The J gene is TRBJ2-7, the V gene TRBV7-2, with 8 bases lining up with TRBD1. After removal of 5 bases from V and 4 bases from J, the junction contained 13 bases not matched to a gene. The CDR3 covers 16 residues. The germline V gene encodes CDR1 SGHTA and CDR2 FQGNSA. This chain's CDR3 is CASSSRQGTPSYEQYF. The CDR3 nucleotides are TGTGCCAGCAGCAGCCGACAGGGGACCCCATCATACGAGCAGTACTTC.

The chain combines TRBV11-2 with TRBJ2-1; 7 nucleotides agree with TRBD2. This CDR3 has 17 residues. V dropped 4 bases and J dropped 8; count of bases not matched to a gene: 17. The germline V gene has CDR1 SGHAT and CDR2 FQNNGV. In DNA, the CDR3 is TGTGCCAGCAGCTCCCCCCCTGGTCAGACTAGCAGGCATGAGCAGTTCTTC. This codes for CASSSPPGQTSRHEQFF.

This rearrangement joins TRBV30 to TRBJ1-5, with D perhaps matching TRBD1 (6 bases). Germline values: CDR1 GTSNPN, CDR2 SVGIG (reference sequence). Trimming left V 3 bases short and J 4 bases short, with 16 bases between. CDR3 length equals 15 residues. CDR3 bases: TGTGCCTGGAGCATTGGGGGGGGCCAGAATCAGCCCCAGCATTTT. Its protein product is CAWSIGGGQNQPQHF. Combining the CDR3 with reference TRBV30 and TRBJ1-5 gives the whole variable domain SQTIHQWPATLVQPVGSPLSLECTVEGTSNPNLYWYRQAAGRGLQLLFYSVGIGQISSEVPQNLSASRPQDRQFILSSKKLLLSDSGFYLCAWSIGGGQNQPQHFGDGTRLSIL.

This clonotype was recorded many times. J is TRBJ2-1 and V is TRBV5-5; D might be TRBD1 or TRBD2, each matching 5 bases. This CDR3 has 17 residues. Germline CDR1 reads SGHKS; CDR2 reads YYEKEE (reference sequence). V was trimmed by 0 bases and J by 0 bases, leaving 13 bases between them. In nucleotides, the CDR3 is TGTGCCAGCAGCTTGGTAGGGGAGTATACCTCCTACAATGAGCAGTTCTTC. It is translated as CASSLVGEYTSYNEQFF.

This clonotype occurred a few times. J is TRBJ2-7 and V is TRBV5-1, with 7 bases lining up with TRBD1. The CDR3 totals 14 residues. The junction had 5 bases not matched to a gene; V was cut back by 5 bases and J by 0 bases. Germline V lookup: CDR1 SGHRS, CDR2 YFSETQ. DNA for the CDR3: TGCGCCAGCAGGACCGGGACAGCCTCCTACGAGCAGTACTTC. This translates into CASRTGTASYEQYF.

This clonotype was found a few times. The chain is built from TRBV4-3 and TRBJ2-7, with TRBD2 as a possible D gene (6 bases). V gave up 3 bases and J gave up 2 bases, with 11 bases separating them. The CDR3 covers 14 residues. From germline, CDR1 is LGHNA and CDR2 YSLEER. The CDR3 DNA sequence: TGCGCCAGCAGCCATTTGGGAGGAACCTACGAGCAGTACTTC. Its protein product is CASSHLGGTYEQYF.

This clonotype was seen many times. The CDR3 loop reads CSAVSGSTEAFF. CDR3 DNA: TGCAGTGCAGTTTCAGGGTCCACTGAAGCTTTCTTT. This chain links TRBV20-1 with TRBJ1-1; D perhaps matches TRBD1 (5 bases). Germline loops: CDR1 DFQATT, CDR2 SNEGSKA (reference sequence). The CDR3 length is 12 residues. Deletions cut 6 bases from V and 4 bases from J, with 12 bases between.

This clonotype has a count of ten or more. CDR3 protein: CSAAQGRTDTQYF. The CDR3 nucleotides are TGCAGCGCTGCACAGGGACGCACAGATACGCAGTATTTT. The chain employs TRBV29-1 and TRBJ2-3, with a possible D match to TRBD1 (6 bases). From germline, CDR1 is SQVTM and CDR2 ANQGSEA. CDR3 size: 13 residues. Trimming took 7 bases from V and 1 from J, leaving 12 bases between them.

This clonotype was seen many times. The chain joins TRBV5-1 to TRBJ2-4; no clear D gene. Trimming shortened V by 6 bases and J by 3 bases, and 13 bases separated the two germline ends. The CDR3 extends over 14 amino acids. CDR1 is SGHRS, CDR2 YFSETQ, per germline. CDR3 in amino acids: CASTFGGSKNIQYF. As DNA, the CDR3 is TGCGCCAGCACCTTCGGCGGCAGCAAAAACATTCAGTACTTC. The full variable domain, with the rest looked up from reference TRBV5-1 and TRBJ2-4, is KAGVTQTPRYLIKTRGQQVTLSCSPISGHRSVSWYQQTPGQGLQFLFEYFSETQRNKGNFPGRFSGRQFSNSRSEMNVSTLELGDSALYLCASTFGGSKNIQYFGAGTRLSVL.

The chain couples TRBV6-5 to TRBJ2-1; TRBD2 agrees at 13 bases. CDR3 length: 16 residues. Germline V gene sequence: CDR1 MNHEY, CDR2 SVGAGI. The J segment lost 14 bases and the V segment lost 4 bases, leaving 14 bases of the junction unmatched. The CDR3 spells CASSSPTSGGARLEFF. CDR3 in DNA: TGTGCCAGCAGTTCACCTACTAGCGGGGGGGCCAGGTTGGAGTTCTTC.

At least ten counts were recorded for this clonotype. The chain recombines TRBV29-1 with TRBJ2-7; 8 bases align to TRBD1. The V segment lost 4 bases and the J segment 5 bases; nucleotides outside the gene matches: 10. CDR1 SQVTM and CDR2 ANQGSEA come from the germline V gene. The CDR3 runs 14 residues. This chain's CDR3 is CSVVRQGASNEQYF. CDR3 in DNA: TGCAGCGTTGTTAGGCAGGGGGCATCCAACGAGCAGTACTTC.

V is TRBV18 and J is TRBJ2-7; 13 bases line up with TRBD2. CDR1 and CDR2 from the germline V gene are KGHSH and LQKENI. V trimming: 0 bases; J trimming: 1 base; junction bases outside the gene matches: 9. This CDR3 has 19 residues. The CDR3 nucleotides read TGTGCCAGCTCACCACCCACCACTAGCGGGGGGGCAAAGTCCTACGAGCAGTACTTC. Its translation is CASSPPTTSGGAKSYEQYF.